What follows are 25 T cell receptor beta chains derived from one specimen sequenced in a study of control samples from healthy donors and cancer patients. Profiling relied on immunoSEQ multiplex PCR, and the TCRdb table lists in-frame clones only, not all of them. In the table there are some 90,000 clones, approximately 90% of which are singletons. The sample was blood. These TCRs come from a woman aged 30 to 39 in good health.

This chain links TRBV2 with TRBJ2-1; 11 nucleotides align to TRBD2. The CDR3 consists of 16 residues. CDR1 and CDR2 from the germline V gene are SNHLY and FYNNEI. The V gene end was trimmed by 6 bases and the J gene end by 0 bases; junction bases not matched to a gene: 4. This CDR3 reads CASRPGTSGSYNEQFF. DNA of the CDR3: TGTGCCAGCAGACCCGGGACTAGCGGCTCCTACAATGAGCAGTTCTTC.

The rearrangement links TRBV12-3 or TRBV12-4 to TRBJ2-6; no firm D call. This CDR3 region has 13 residues. Trimming pared 8 bases from V and 0 bases from J, leaving 5 bases between. The CDR3 here is CASRSSGANVLTF. The DNA of the CDR3 is TGTGCCAGCCGAAGCTCTGGGGCCAACGTCCTGACTTTC.

The chain has TRBV18 and TRBJ2-1; D may be TRBD1 or TRBD2 (6 bases each). The CDR3 is made up of 15 amino acids. CDR1 and CDR2 (germline): KGHSH, LQKENI. Trimming shortened V by 1 base and J by 0 bases, and 7 bases separated the two germline ends. The DNA for the CDR3 is TGTGCCAGCTCACCACAGGGGGGCTCCTACAATGAGCAGTTCTTC. It is translated as CASSPQGGSYNEQFF.

The rearrangement links TRBV25-1 to TRBJ2-7; 10 bases agree with TRBD2. The CDR3 loop spans 15 amino acids. CDR1 is MGHDK, CDR2 SYGVNS, per germline. V was clipped by 2 bases and J by 2 bases; unmatched bases: 3. The CDR3 loop reads CASSEISGRAYEQYF. The CDR3 DNA sequence: TGTGCCAGCAGTGAAATAAGCGGGAGGGCCTACGAGCAGTACTTC.

The chain has TRBV30 and TRBJ1-4, with a possible D match to TRBD1 (6 bases). The length of the CDR3 is 13 residues. Trimming shortened V by 2 bases and J by 8 bases, and 12 bases separated the two germline ends. The germline V gene has CDR1 GTSNPN and CDR2 SVGIG (reference sequence). The CDR3 loop is CAWSPGAGEKLFF. The CDR3 region has the DNA TGTGCCTGGAGTCCAGGGGCGGGAGAAAAACTGTTTTTT.

V gene TRBV7-2 combines with J gene TRBJ2-1, with D perhaps given as TRBD1 or TRBD2 (5 bases each). This CDR3 is 14 amino acids long. V was cut by 6 bases and J by 4 bases, with 13 bases left in between. CDR1 and CDR2 from the germline V gene are SGHTA and FQGNSA. This CDR3 reads CASSFLEGYNEQFF. DNA for the CDR3: TGTGCCAGCAGTTTCTTAGAGGGGTACAATGAGCAGTTCTTC.

V usage is TRBV7-9 and J usage is TRBJ2-7; D call uncertain. V was clipped by 3 bases and J by 2 bases, with 11 bases between them. Germline CDR1 reads SEHNR; CDR2 reads FQNEAQ (reference sequence). This CDR3 contains 14 residues. The CDR3 protein is CASSLLPQTYEQYF. The CDR3 DNA reads TGTGCCAGCAGCTTGCTACCCCAAACCTACGAGCAGTACTTC.

The chain couples TRBV5-8 to TRBJ1-2, with 8 bases fitting TRBD1. Germline V gene lookup returns CDR1 SGHTS and CDR2 YDEGEE. This CDR3 spans 15 amino acids. The V gene end was trimmed by 1 base and the J gene end by 5 bases; junction bases not matched to a gene: 7. CDR3 sequence: CASSLPGQGLYGYTF. In DNA, the CDR3 is TGTGCCAGCAGCTTGCCTGGACAGGGACTATATGGCTACACCTTC.

The chain joins TRBV5-1 to TRBJ2-3, with a weak D call TRBD1 (6 bases). V shed 2 bases and J shed 7 bases, with 20 bases lying between them. CDR3 length: 16 residues. Germline values: CDR1 SGHRS, CDR2 YFSETQ. CDR3 in DNA: TGCGCCAGCAGCTTTGGACAGCCTGTCCTGAGAAATACGCAGTATTTT. Its translation is CASSFGQPVLRNTQYF.

The chain couples TRBV5-1 to TRBJ2-6, with TRBD2 identical over 13 bases. Germline V CDR1 and CDR2: SGHRS, YFSETQ. Trimming took 0 bases from V and 2 from J; bases not matched to a gene: 2. The CDR3 is 18 residues long. CDR3 amino acids: CASSLELAGGPGANVLTF. The CDR3 DNA is TGCGCCAGCAGCTTGGAACTAGCGGGAGGGCCTGGGGCCAACGTCCTGACTTTC.

The chain joins TRBV21-1 to TRBJ2-7; TRBD1 was called by the table and not checked on the DNA. TRBV21-1 is a pseudogene locus. The CDR3 is 12 amino acids. CDR3 sequence: CASSRLKYEQYF. The CDR3, as DNA: TGTGCCAGCAGCAGGCTCAAATACGAGCAGTACTTC.

The chain joins TRBV7-7 to TRBJ1-5; possible D gene TRBD1, 5 bases. The CDR3 sequence is 16 residues long. Germline V gene lookup returns CDR1 SSHAT and CDR2 FNYEAQ (reference sequence). Deletions cut 1 base from V and 0 bases from J, with 10 bases between. The CDR3 nucleotides are TGTGCCAGCAGCTTAGAGGGACCATATAGCAATCAGCCCCAGCATTTT. Translation: CASSLEGPYSNQPQHF.

The chain has TRBV21-1 and TRBJ2-7; the table names TRBD1, a call not compared with the DNA. TRBV21-1 is classified as a pseudogene. The CDR3 sequence is 16 residues long. In DNA, the CDR3 is TGTGCCAGCAGCAAAAATGTGAGGACAGTTACCTACGAGCAGTACTTC. It translates to CASSKNVRTVTYEQYF.

This clone was recorded once. CDR3 DNA sequence: TGTGCCAGCAGCCGTGAGGGGGGCTACGAGCAGTACTTC. Its protein product is CASSREGGYEQYF. This chain links TRBV11-3 with TRBJ2-7; D tentatively reads TRBD1 or TRBD2 (6 bases each). Germline V gene data show CDR1 as SGHNT and CDR2 as YENEEA. The V gene lost 5 bases and the J gene lost 3 bases, with 11 bases spanning the gap. This CDR3 has 13 residues.

This sequence joins TRBV19 and TRBJ2-5; 10 bases are shared with TRBD1. The J segment lost 6 bases and the V segment lost 5 bases, leaving 9 bases of the junction unmatched. Per the germline V gene, CDR1 is LNHDA and CDR2 is SQIVND (reference sequence). This CDR3 is built from 15 residues. CDR3 region: CASSPETGGLKTQYF. The CDR3 DNA reads as TGTGCCAGTAGTCCGGAGACAGGGGGCCTGAAGACCCAGTACTTC.

The chain joins TRBV19 to TRBJ1-2; possibly TRBD1 for D (6 bases). Germline-derived CDR1 and CDR2 are LNHDA and SQIVND (reference sequence). With 5 bases removed from V and 6 bases from J, the gap between germline ends came to 16 bases. This CDR3 is built from 14 residues. The CDR3 sequence is CASSLTGKRNGYTF. As DNA, the CDR3 is TGTGCCAGTAGTTTAACAGGGAAAAGGAATGGCTACACCTTC.

In this sample, this clone turned up once. The chain combines TRBV5-1 with TRBJ1-2; perhaps TRBD1 as D (5 bases). V lost 6 bases, J lost 6 bases, and 18 bases lay in between. CDR1 is SGHRS, CDR2 YFSETQ, per germline. The CDR3 spans 14 residues. CDR3 sequence reads: CASMVPGAGNGYTF. The DNA for the CDR3 is TGCGCCAGCATGGTTCCCGGGGCAGGGAATGGCTACACCTTC.

The chain recombines TRBV7-8 with TRBJ2-7; TRBD1 or TRBD2 may be the D gene (5 bases each). With 7 bases removed from V and 4 bases from J, the gap between germline ends came to 17 bases. The CDR3 spans 14 residues. CDR1 and CDR2 (germline): SGHVS, FQNEAQ. CDR3 protein: CASTYTGQVYEQYF. The CDR3 DNA is TGTGCCAGCACATATACGGGGCAAGTATACGAGCAGTACTTC.

The CDR3, as DNA: TGTGCCAGCTCCGAGAAACAGGGAGCTAACTATGGCTACACCTTC. This codes for CASSEKQGANYGYTF. The chain is built from TRBV6-5 and TRBJ1-2, with TRBD1 as a possible D gene (6 bases). This CDR3 region has 15 residues. The germline V gene has CDR1 MNHEY and CDR2 SVGAGI. Trimming shortened V by 8 bases and J by 0 bases, and 16 bases separated the two germline ends.

The rearrangement uses TRBV28 and TRBJ1-6; D perhaps matches TRBD1 (5 bases). The CDR3 is 14 residues long. V shed 8 bases and J shed 8 bases, with 16 bases lying between them. Germline-derived CDR1 and CDR2 are MDHEN and SYDVKM. CDR3 nucleotide sequence: TGTGCCAGCTTTGGGGACGGTAGATATTCACCCCTCCACTTT. This codes for CASFGDGRYSPLHF. Combining the CDR3 with reference TRBV28 and TRBJ1-6 gives the whole variable domain DVKVTQSSRYLVKRTGEKVFLECVQDMDHENMFWYRQDPGLGLRLIYFSYDVKMKEKGDIPEGYSVSREKKERFSLILESASTNQTSMYLCASFGDGRYSPLHFGNGTRLTVT.

CDR3 sequence: CASTASYEQYF. The CDR3, as DNA: TGTGCCAGCACCGCCAGCTACGAGCAGTACTTC. The chain is built from TRBV2 and TRBJ2-7; no firm D call. This CDR3 region has 11 residues. V was shortened by 7 bases and J by 3 bases, with 7 bases between the two germline ends. Germline V gene data show CDR1 as SNHLY and CDR2 as FYNNEI.

There are a few counts of this clone. The genes are TRBV4-2 and TRBJ1-6; no reliable D call. The germline V and J ends were trimmed by 8 bases and 8 bases, with 19 bases remaining between them. This CDR3 spans 15 amino acids. Germline CDR1 is LGHNA and CDR2 is YNFKEQ. The CDR3 DNA sequence: TGTGCCAGCGCCATAGATACTAATCAGGATTCACCCCTCCACTTT. It encodes CASAIDTNQDSPLHF.

The chain recombines TRBV3-1 (or the pseudogene TRBV3-2) with TRBJ1-1; D is uncertain. The germline CDR1 and CDR2 sequences are LGHDT and YNNKEL (reference sequence). CDR3 length: 15 residues. V was cut by 4 bases and J by 2 bases, with 14 bases left in between. The CDR3 loop reads CASSRSGRRNTEAFF. The CDR3 region has the DNA TGTGCCAGCAGCCGTTCGGGGAGGCGAAACACTGAAGCTTTCTTT.

The chain combines TRBV6-7 with TRBJ1-6; D is unresolved. TRBV6-7 is designated an ORF whose function remains uncertain. V gave up 8 bases and J gave up 9 bases, with 17 bases separating them. This CDR3 contains 14 residues. The CDR3 protein is CASGRWGRPSPLHF. DNA of the CDR3: TGTGCCAGCGGGCGATGGGGAAGGCCTTCACCCCTCCACTTT.

The chain is built from TRBV7-9 and TRBJ2-2, with D uncertain. CDR1 SEHNR and CDR2 FQNEAQ come from the germline V gene (reference sequence). V shed 1 base and J shed 6 bases, with 3 bases lying between them. CDR3 length: 12 amino acids. The CDR3 reads CASSLDAGELFF. The CDR3 DNA follows: TGTGCCAGCAGCTTAGATGCCGGGGAGCTGTTTTTT.